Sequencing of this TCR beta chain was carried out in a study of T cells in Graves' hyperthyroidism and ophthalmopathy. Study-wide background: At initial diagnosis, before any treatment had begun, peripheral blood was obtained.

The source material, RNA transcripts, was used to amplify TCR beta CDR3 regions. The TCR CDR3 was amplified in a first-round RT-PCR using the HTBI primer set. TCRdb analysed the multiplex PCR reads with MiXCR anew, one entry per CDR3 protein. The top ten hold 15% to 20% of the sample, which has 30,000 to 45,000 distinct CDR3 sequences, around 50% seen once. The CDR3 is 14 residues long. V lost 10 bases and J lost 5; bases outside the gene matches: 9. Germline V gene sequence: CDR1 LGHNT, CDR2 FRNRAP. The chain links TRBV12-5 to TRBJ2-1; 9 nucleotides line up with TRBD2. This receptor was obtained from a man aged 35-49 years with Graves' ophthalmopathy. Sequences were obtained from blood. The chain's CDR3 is CAKPGGRANNEQFF. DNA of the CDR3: TGTGCTAAGCCGGGCGGGAGGGCCAACAATGAGCAGTTCTTC.